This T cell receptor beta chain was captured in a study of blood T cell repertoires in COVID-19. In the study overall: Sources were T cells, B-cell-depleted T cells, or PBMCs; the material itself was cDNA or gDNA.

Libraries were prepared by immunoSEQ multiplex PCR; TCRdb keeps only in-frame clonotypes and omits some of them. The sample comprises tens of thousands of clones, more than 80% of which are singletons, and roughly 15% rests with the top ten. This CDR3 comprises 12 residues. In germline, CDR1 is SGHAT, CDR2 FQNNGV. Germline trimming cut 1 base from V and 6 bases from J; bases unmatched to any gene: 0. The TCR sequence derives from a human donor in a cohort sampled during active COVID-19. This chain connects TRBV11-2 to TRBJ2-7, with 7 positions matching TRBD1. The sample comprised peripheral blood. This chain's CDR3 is CASSLGQGEQYF. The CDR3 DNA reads TGTGCCAGCAGCTTAGGACAGGGCGAGCAGTACTTC.